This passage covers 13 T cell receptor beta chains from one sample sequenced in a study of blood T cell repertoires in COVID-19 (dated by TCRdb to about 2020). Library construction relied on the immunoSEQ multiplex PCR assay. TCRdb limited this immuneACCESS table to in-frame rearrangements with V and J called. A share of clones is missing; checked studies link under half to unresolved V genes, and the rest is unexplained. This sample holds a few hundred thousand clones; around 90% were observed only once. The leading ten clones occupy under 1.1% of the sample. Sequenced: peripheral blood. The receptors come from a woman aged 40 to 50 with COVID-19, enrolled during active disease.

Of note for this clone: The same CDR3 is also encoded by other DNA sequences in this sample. CDR3 coding DNA: TGCGCCAGCAGCTTGGACACCTACGAGCAGTACTTC. Its protein is CASSLDTYEQYF. V and J are TRBV5-1 and TRBJ2-7, with unresolved D. V was clipped by 0 bases and J by 2 bases, with 3 bases between them. In germline, CDR1 is SGHRS, CDR2 YFSETQ. The CDR3 sequence is 12 residues long. The variable domain in full, with the rest retrieved from reference TRBV5-1 and TRBJ2-7, is KAGVTQTPRYLIKTRGQQVTLSCSPISGHRSVSWYQQTPGQGLQFLFEYFSETQRNKGNFPGRFSGRQFSNSRSEMNVSTLELGDSALYLCASSLDTYEQYFGPGTRLTVT.

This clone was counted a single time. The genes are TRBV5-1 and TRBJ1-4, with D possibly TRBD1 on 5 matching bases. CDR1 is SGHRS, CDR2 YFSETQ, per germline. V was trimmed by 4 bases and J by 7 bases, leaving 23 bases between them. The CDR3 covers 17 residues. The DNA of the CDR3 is TGCGCCAGCAGCCCCCGGGTCCTCCAGGGTGGAACTGAAAAACTGTTTTTT. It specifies CASSPRVLQGGTEKLFF. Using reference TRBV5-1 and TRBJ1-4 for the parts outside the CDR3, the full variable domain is KAGVTQTPRYLIKTRGQQVTLSCSPISGHRSVSWYQQTPGQGLQFLFEYFSETQRNKGNFPGRFSGRQFSNSRSEMNVSTLELGDSALYLCASSPRVLQGGTEKLFFGSGTQLSVL.

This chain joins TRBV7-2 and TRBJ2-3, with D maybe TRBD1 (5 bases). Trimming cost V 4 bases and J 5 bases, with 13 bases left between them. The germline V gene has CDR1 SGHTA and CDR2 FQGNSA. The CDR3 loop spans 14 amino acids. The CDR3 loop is CASSSQTQGDTQYF. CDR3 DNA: TGTGCCAGCAGCTCACAGACCCAGGGAGATACGCAGTATTTT.

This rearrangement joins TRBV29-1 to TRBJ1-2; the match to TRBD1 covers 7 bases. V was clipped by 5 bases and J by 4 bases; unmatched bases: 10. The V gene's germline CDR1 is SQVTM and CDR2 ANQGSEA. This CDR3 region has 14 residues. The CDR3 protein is CSVLNRDSVYGYTF. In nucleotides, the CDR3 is TGCAGCGTTCTAAACCGGGACAGCGTCTATGGCTACACCTTC.

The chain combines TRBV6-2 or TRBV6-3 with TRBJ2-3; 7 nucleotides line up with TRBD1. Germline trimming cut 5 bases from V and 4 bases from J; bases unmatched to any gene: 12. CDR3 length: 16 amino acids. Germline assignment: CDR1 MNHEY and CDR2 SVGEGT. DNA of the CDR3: TGTGCCAGCAGTAGACCCTCAGGGGGTGGAGCAGATACGCAGTATTTT. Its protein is CASSRPSGGGADTQYF.

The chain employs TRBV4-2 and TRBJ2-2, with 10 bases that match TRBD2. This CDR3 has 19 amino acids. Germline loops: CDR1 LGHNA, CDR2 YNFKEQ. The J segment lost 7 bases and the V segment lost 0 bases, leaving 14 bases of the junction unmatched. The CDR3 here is CASSQETAAGGPRGGELFF. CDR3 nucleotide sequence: TGTGCCAGCAGCCAAGAGACCGCAGCGGGGGGGCCTCGGGGCGGGGAGCTGTTTTTT.

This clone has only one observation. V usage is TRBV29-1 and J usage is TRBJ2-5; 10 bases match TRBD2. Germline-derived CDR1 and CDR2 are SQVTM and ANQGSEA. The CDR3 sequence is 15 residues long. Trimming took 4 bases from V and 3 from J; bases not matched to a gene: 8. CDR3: CSVARPSGGKETQYF. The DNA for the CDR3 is TGCAGCGTTGCTCGCCCTAGCGGGGGCAAAGAGACCCAGTACTTC.

CDR3 residues: CASSVALGASGDNEQFF. The CDR3 bases are TGTGCCAGCAGCGTAGCTCTTGGGGCTAGTGGTGACAATGAGCAGTTCTTC. This chain uses TRBV9 with TRBJ2-1; possible D gene TRBD1, 5 bases. Per the germline V gene, CDR1 is SGDLS and CDR2 is YYNGEE. The germline V and J ends were trimmed by 0 bases and 5 bases, with 18 bases remaining between them. The CDR3 loop spans 17 amino acids.

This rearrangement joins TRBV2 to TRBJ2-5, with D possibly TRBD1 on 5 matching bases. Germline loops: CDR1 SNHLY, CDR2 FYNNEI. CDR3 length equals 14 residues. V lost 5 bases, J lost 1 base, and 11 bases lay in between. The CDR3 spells CASSSRQSQETQYF. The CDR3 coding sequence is TGTGCCAGCAGTTCAAGACAGAGCCAAGAGACCCAGTACTTC. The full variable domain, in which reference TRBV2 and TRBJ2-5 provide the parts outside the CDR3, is EPEVTQTPSHQVTQMGQEVILRCVPISNHLYFYWYRQILGQKVEFLVSFYNNEISEKSEIFDDQFSVERPDGSNFTLKIRSTKLEDSAMYFCASSSRQSQETQYFGPGTRLLVL.

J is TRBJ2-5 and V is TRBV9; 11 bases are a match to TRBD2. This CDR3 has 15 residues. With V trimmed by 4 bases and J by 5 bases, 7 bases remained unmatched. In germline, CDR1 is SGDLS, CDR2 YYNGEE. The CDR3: CASSLPSGGMETQYF. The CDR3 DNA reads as TGTGCCAGCAGCCTTCCTAGCGGGGGGATGGAGACCCAGTACTTC.

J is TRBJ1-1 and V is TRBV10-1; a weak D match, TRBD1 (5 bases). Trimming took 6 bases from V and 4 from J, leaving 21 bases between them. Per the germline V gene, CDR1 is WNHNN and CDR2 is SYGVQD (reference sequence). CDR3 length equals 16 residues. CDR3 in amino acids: CASRFSPRGGSTEAFF. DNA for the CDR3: TGCGCCAGCAGGTTTTCCCCCCGGGGGGGAAGCACTGAAGCTTTCTTT.

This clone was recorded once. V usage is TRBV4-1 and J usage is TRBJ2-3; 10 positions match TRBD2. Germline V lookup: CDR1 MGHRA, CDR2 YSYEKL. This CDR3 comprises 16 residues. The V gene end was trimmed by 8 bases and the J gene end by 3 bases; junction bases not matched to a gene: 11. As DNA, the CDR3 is TGCGCCAGCGGCAGATTGGTTAGCGGGGGGACAGATACGCAGTATTTT. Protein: CASGRLVSGGTDTQYF.

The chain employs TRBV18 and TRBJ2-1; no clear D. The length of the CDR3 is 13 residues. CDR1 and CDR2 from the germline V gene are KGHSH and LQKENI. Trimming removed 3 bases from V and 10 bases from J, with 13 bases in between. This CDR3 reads CASSPSLTEEQFF. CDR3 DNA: TGTGCCAGCTCACCTTCCCTAACGGAGGAGCAGTTCTTC. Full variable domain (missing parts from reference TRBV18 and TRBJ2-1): NAGVMQNPRHLVRRRGQEARLRCSPMKGHSHVYWYRQLPEEGLKFMVYLQKENIIDESGMPKERFSAEFPKEGPSILRIQQVVRGDSAAYFCASSPSLTEEQFFGPGTRLTVL.